This T cell receptor beta chain was found in a study of identical twins. Overall study findings and caveats: Conclusions rested on cross-sectional statistics rather than following the same donors. Cord blood beta clonotypes present at high abundance carried fewer insertions; no such pattern appeared in memory repertoires. Modeled out-of-frame TCR alpha sharing in monozygotic twins fell below observed levels.

This clonotype was picked up many times. The target antigen is unknown. TCRdb processed the 5' RACE reads anew with MiXCR; each CDR3 protein has one entry. The sample contains hundreds of thousands of distinct CDR3 sequences, roughly 8% of which appear only once. The J segment lost 3 bases and the V segment lost 6 bases, leaving 8 bases of the junction unmatched. The V gene's germline CDR1 is SGHAT and CDR2 FQNNGV. The CDR3 runs 14 residues. This sample also appeared in a second study, on yellow fever vaccine responses in identical twins. From that report: In identical twins, vaccine T cell responses appeared partly shared and partly individual.

The chain has TRBV11-2 and TRBJ2-7; TRBD1 aligns across 7 bases. Input material: PBMCs. The sequence came from a woman aged 18-29 years in good health. CDR3 loop: CASSPMTGLYEQYF. The DNA for the CDR3 is TGTGCCAGCAGTCCGATGACAGGGCTCTACGAGCAGTACTTC.